A selection of T cell receptor beta chains follows, all from one sample in a study of control samples from healthy donors and cancer patients. Generated by immunoSEQ multiplex PCR, the TCRdb table keeps only in-frame clones and is missing some. The data hold roughly 190,000 clones, with roughly 91% observed a single time. The material sequenced was blood. The receptors derive from a woman aged 25 to 39 in good health. Both conserved end residues are part of each CDR3.

>TRBV24-1
CATSDLRSGGADTQYF
>TRBV6-2/TRBV6-3
CASSYRVGNTIYF
>TRBV18
CASSRDRNSYEQYF
>TRBV7-2
CASSLGSMSNQPQHF
>TRBV6-6
CASSYGVEGTYEQYF
>TRBV7-3
CASSRDRGNTEAFF
>TRBV18
CASSDSYNEQFF
>TRBV6-2/TRBV6-3
CASSWTGDHSPLHF
>TRBV18
CASSPGTGGYEQYF
>TRBV21-1
CASSKENQPQHF
>TRBV2
CASTGGLERETQYF
>TRBV11-1
CASSFRDRDNSPLHF
>TRBV14
CASSPRDRRKGYTF
>TRBV14
CASSHHGQGGNSPLHF
>TRBV5-4
CASSLTGTGRNEQFF
>TRBV5-4
CASSLAGTGGSDTQYF
>TRBV9
CASSVEAGGSYEQYF
>TRBV28
CASSGTRGTGELFF
>TRBV6-4
CASSDLRTGGAGELFF
>TRBV27
CASRGQDYEQYF
>TRBV7-2
CASRGTGYTGELFF
>TRBV5-5
CASSVGGGPTNEKLFF
>TRBV19
CASSIGRTYEQYF
>TRBV27
CASCRDRVNSPLHF
>TRBV6-5
CASSPRGVGTDTQYF
>TRBV9
CASSVATGVGYNEQFF
>TRBV18
CASSPQGVFYGYTF
>TRBV12-3/TRBV12-4
CASSLDSYEQYF
>TRBV7-2
CASRALAGPYEQYF
>TRBV9
CASSVAGGVYNEQFF
>TRBV19
CASSIGYGQVGTDTQYF
>TRBV6-2/TRBV6-3
CASSYFGGGNQPQHF
>TRBV20-1
CSASQGYGYTF
>TRBV6-1
CASSDRVPYEQYF
>TRBV19
CASSHRGQGNTIYF
>TRBV3-1/TRBV3-2
CASSPSGSRSDTQYF
>TRBV3-1/TRBV3-2
CASSQGTALMNTEAFF
>TRBV30
CAWSVPDRGNYGYTF
>TRBV7-3
CASSLGQGAYQPQHF
>TRBV21-1
CASRQDFDGYTF
>TRBV5-5
CASSIVQGTEAFF
>TRBV2
CASRQGDTQYF
>TRBV5-5
CASSPTPSYNEQFF
>TRBV7-2
CASSLSAGRGNEQFF
>TRBV29-1
CSVVPVAKNIQYF
>TRBV19
CASSGHSSYEQYF
>TRBV24-1
CATSDTGTGVYGYTF
>TRBV5-5
CASSWTEANYGYTF
>TRBV19
CASRPGQGLNEQFF
>TRBV19
CASSAAWNEKLFF
>TRBV12-3/TRBV12-4
CASSRQGGYEQYF
>TRBV6-5
CASRDRGGNTIYF
>TRBV6-5
CASSGTGVQPQHF